This T cell receptor (beta chain) was profiled in a study of technical replicates of blood from several donors. CDR3 length equals 11 residues. The germline CDR1 and CDR2 sequences are SNHLY and FYNNEI. Trimming took 10 bases from V and 11 from J, leaving 15 bases between them. Some clones are missing from TCRdb's copy, which holds only in-frame ones; the method was immunoSEQ multiplex PCR. The repertoire includes about 83,000 clones, 92% of them detected once, and 0.27% sits in the top ten. The TCR comes from a human donor in good health. Sequenced: T cells isolated from PBMCs. This chain links TRBV2 with TRBJ2-1, with D possibly TRBD1 on 6 matching bases. The CDR3 nucleotides read TGTGCCACAGGGGACGGCGGGCAGCAGTTCTTC. This translates into CATGDGGQQFF.